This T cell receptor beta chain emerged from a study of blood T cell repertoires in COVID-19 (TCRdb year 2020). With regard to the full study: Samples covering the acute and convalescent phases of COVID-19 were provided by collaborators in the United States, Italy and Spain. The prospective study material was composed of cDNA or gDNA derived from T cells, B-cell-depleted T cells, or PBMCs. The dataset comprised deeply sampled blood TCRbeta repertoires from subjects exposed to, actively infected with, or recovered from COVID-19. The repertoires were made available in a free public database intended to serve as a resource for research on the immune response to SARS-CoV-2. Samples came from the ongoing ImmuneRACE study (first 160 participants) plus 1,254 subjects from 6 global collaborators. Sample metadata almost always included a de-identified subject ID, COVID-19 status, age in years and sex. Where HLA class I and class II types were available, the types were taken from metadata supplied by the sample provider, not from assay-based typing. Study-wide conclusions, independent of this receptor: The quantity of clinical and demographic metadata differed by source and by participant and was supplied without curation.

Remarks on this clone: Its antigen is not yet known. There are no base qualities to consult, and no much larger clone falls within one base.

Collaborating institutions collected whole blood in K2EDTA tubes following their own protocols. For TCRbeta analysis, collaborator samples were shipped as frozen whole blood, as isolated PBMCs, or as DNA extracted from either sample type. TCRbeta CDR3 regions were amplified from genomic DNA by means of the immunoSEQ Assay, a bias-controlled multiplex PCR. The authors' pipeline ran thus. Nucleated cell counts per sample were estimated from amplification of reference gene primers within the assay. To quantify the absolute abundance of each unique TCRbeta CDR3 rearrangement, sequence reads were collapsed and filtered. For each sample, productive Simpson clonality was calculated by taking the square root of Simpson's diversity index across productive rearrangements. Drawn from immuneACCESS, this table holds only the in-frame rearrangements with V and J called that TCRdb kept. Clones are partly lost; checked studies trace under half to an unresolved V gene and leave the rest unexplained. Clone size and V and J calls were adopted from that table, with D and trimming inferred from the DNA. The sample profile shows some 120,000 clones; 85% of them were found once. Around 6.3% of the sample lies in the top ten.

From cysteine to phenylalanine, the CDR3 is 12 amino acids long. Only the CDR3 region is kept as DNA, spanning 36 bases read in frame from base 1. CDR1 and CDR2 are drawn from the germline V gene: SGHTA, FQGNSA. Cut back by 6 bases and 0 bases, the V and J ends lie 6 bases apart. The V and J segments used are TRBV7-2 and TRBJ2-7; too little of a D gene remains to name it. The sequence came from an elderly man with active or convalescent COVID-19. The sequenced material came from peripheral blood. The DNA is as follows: TGTGCCAGCAGTTTGAGCTCCTACGAGCAGTACTTC. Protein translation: CASSLSSYEQYF.